What follows describes a single TCR beta chain. The data stem from a study of blood T cell repertoires in COVID-19. V lost 5 bases and J lost 10, with 20 bases in between. The germline V gene encodes CDR1 LNHDA and CDR2 SQIVND (reference sequence). The CDR3 contains 14 residues. Clones were read by immunoSEQ multiplex PCR, and TCRdb kept only the in-frame ones, dropping some. The profile covers approximately 250,000 clones, with around 86% appearing a single time and about 8.6% taken by the ten largest. The chain carries TRBV19 and TRBJ1-1; possibly TRBD1 for D (6 bases). The sequenced sample was peripheral blood. The clonotype comes from a middle-aged man with active or convalescent COVID-19. CDR3 nucleotides: TGTGCCAGTAGTCTGACGGACAGCAGAAATAGAGCTTTCTTT. Encoded protein: CASSLTDSRNRAFF.